The source of this T cell receptor (beta chain) is a study of cytomegalovirus exposure and HLA in healthy donors. This CDR3 is 15 amino acids long. V was clipped by 2 bases and J by 0 bases, with 10 bases between them. The V gene's germline CDR1 is SNHLY and CDR2 FYNNEI. With 60 Vbeta and 13 Jbeta primers, the PCR was carried out. The repertoire was sequenced with immunoSEQ multiplex PCR; TCRdb's copy has only in-frame clones and lacks some. The sample shows around 170,000 clones, around 81% of them seen only once. The material sequenced was PBMCs. The chain combines TRBV2 with TRBJ1-1, with D unclear. The clonotype originates from a man aged 35 to 55 in good health and CMV-seronegative. The CDR3: CASSEWETLNTEAFF. CDR3 nucleotide sequence: TGTGCCAGCAGTGAATGGGAGACCTTGAACACTGAAGCTTTCTTT. The full variable domain, rest sourced from reference TRBV2 and TRBJ1-1, is EPEVTQTPSHQVTQMGQEVILRCVPISNHLYFYWYRQILGQKVEFLVSFYNNEISEKSEIFDDQFSVERPDGSNFTLKIRSTKLEDSAMYFCASSEWETLNTEAFFGQGTRLTVV.